At least ten counts were recorded for the clone carrying this TCR beta chain. What it binds is not known. The sample comes from a study of T cells in Graves' hyperthyroidism and ophthalmopathy. Findings and caveats of the study: A model built on 13 V-J features separated ophthalmopathy from stable hyperthyroidism. The majority of expanded thyroid clonotypes above 0.001 also appeared in blood.

Trimming shortened V by 6 bases and J by 3 bases, and 12 bases separated the two germline ends. CDR1 and CDR2 (germline): MNHEY, SVGAGI. The CDR3 is made up of 13 amino acids. Recently diagnosed hyperthyroidism of less than 2 months' duration affected patients aged 18 to 65. Orbital computed tomography and thyroid ultrasound, together with serum TRAb and thyroxine and clinical symptoms, were used for diagnoses. Regions amplified from RNA transcripts were the TCR beta CDR3 regions. RT-PCR in the first round (using the HTBI primer set) targeted the TCR CDR3. TCRdb reprocessed the multiplex PCR reads with MiXCR, giving one entry per CDR3 protein. This table has about 280,000 distinct CDR3 sequences, less than 30% appearing once.

The source of this sequence is a man aged 35 to 55 with Graves' hyperthyroidism that later progressed to Graves' ophthalmopathy. The rearrangement uses TRBV6-5 and TRBJ2-7, with D unresolved. Sequencing was done on a sample of blood. Written as DNA, the CDR3 is TGTGCCAGCAGCCGGGCGTCAGACTACGAGCAGTACTTC. This codes for CASSRASDYEQYF.